This TCR beta chain appears in the sequencing data of a study of T cell responses to AZD1222 COVID-19 vaccine. TCRdb keeps only in-frame clones here, not all; method: immunoSEQ multiplex PCR. The table shows some 64,000 clones, with 75% to 95% occurring only once. Germline loops: CDR1 LGHDT, CDR2 YNNKEL (reference sequence). CDR3 length: 16 residues. After removal of 1 base from V and 1 base from J, the junction contained 5 bases not matched to a gene. J is TRBJ2-7 and V is TRBV3-1 (or the pseudogene TRBV3-2); 9 bases fit TRBD2. The receptor was isolated from an adult who received the MenACWY meningococcal vaccine as a control. The material was peripheral blood, obtained 28 days after the second dose of the MenACWY control vaccine. CDR3 coding DNA: TGTGCCAGCAGCCAAGGTTGGCGGGAGGGATCCTACGAGCAGTACTTC. This sequence encodes CASSQGWREGSYEQYF.